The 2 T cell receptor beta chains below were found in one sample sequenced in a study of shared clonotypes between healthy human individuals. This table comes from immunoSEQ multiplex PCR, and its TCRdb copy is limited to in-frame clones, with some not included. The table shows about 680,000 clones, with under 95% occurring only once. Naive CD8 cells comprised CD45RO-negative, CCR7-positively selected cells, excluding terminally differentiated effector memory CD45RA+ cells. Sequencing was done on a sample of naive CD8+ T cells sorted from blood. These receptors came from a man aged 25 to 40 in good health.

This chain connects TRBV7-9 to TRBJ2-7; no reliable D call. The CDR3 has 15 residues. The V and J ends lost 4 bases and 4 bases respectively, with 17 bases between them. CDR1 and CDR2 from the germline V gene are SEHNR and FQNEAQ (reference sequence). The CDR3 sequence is CASSSFDVVKYEQYF. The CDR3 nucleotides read TGTGCCAGCAGCTCGTTCGACGTGGTTAAATACGAGCAGTACTTC.

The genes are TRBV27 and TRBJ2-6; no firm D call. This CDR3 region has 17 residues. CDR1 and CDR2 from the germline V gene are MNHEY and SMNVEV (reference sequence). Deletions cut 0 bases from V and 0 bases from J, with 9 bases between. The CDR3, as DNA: TGTGCCAGCAGTTTATCCGGGCCTCTCTCTGGGGCCAACGTCCTGACTTTC. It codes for CASSLSGPLSGANVLTF.